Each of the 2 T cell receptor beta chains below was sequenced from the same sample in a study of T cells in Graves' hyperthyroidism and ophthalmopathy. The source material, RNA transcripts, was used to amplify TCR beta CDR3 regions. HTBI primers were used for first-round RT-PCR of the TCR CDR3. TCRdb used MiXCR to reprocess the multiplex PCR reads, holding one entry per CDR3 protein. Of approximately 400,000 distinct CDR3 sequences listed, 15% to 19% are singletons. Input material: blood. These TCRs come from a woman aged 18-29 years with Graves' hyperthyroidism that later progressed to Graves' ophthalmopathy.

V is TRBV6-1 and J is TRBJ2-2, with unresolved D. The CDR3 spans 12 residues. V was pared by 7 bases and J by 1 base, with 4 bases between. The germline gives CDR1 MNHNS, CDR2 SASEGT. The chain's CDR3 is CASKENTGELFF. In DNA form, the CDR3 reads TGTGCCAGCAAAGAGAACACCGGGGAGCTGTTTTTT.

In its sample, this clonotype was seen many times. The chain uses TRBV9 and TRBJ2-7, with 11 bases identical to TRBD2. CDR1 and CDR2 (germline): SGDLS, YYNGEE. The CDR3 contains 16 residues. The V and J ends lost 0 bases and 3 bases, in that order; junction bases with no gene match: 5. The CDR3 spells CASSVGMGLADYEQYF. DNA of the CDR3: TGTGCCAGCAGCGTAGGGATGGGACTAGCGGACTACGAGCAGTACTTC.